This T cell receptor beta chain was identified during a study of CD8 T cells in Susac syndrome. Sequencing of TCR beta drew on CD8+ and CD4+ T cells from blood. With random hexamers, about 0.5 to 1 ug RNA was reverse transcribed. One entry per CDR3 protein results from TCRdb running MiXCR on the immunoSEQ multiplex PCR reads. The sample lists around 190,000 distinct CDR3 sequences; roughly 94% were seen once. What was sequenced was CD4+ T cells from PBMCs. This receptor was obtained from a human donor in good health.

CDR3 in DNA: TGTGCCAGCAGCGCAGCAGGAGGGCTCGGCTACACCTTC. Translated: CASSAAGGLGYTF. The chain links TRBV9 to TRBJ1-2; D is uncertain. This CDR3 has 13 residues. Germline CDR1 and CDR2: SGDLS and YYNGEE. Between the trimmed V and J ends, which lost 3 bases and 8 bases, there was a span of 14 bases.